Listed here are 3 T cell receptor beta chains from one sample, sequenced in a study of T-cell reconstitution after alpha-beta-depleted transplantation in children. Using unique molecular identifiers, the investigators prepared the TCRbeta library. TCRdb analysed the PCR reads with MiXCR anew, one entry per CDR3 protein. In the table there are approximately 350,000 distinct CDR3 sequences, roughly 16% of which are singletons. Sample: PBMCs, mostly from graft donor cells, taken 360 days after TCRalphabeta/CD19-depleted stem cell transplant. The receptors originated from a male patient under 10 years old who had a stem cell transplant for acute lymphoblastic leukemia, so the T cells may come from the graft donor.

V is TRBV7-8 and J is TRBJ1-1; possibly TRBD1 for D (5 bases). V was clipped by 5 bases and J by 4 bases, with 20 bases between them. Germline CDR1 reads SGHVS; CDR2 reads FQNEAQ. There are 16 residues in the CDR3. CDR3 nucleotides: TGTGCCAGCAGCCCGGAAGTGGGGCTGAGGGGCACTGAAGCTTTCTTT. This gives the protein CASSPEVGLRGTEAFF.

The gene calls are TRBV18 and TRBJ2-7; 8 nucleotides line up with TRBD1. V shed 6 bases, J shed 5 bases, and the junction held 6 bases outside the gene matches. This CDR3 is 13 amino acids long. CDR1 and CDR2 from the germline V gene are KGHSH and LQKENI. The DNA for the CDR3 is TGTGCCAGCTCGCGCGGACAGGGCCACGAGCAGTACTTC. The encoded protein is CASSRGQGHEQYF.

This clonotype showed up just a few times. The chain combines TRBV27 with TRBJ2-7; TRBD1 aligns across 7 bases. The length of the CDR3 is 14 residues. V shed 5 bases and J 4 bases; nucleotides not matched to a gene: 8. CDR1 MNHEY and CDR2 SMNVEV come from the germline V gene (reference sequence). CDR3 sequence: CASSPRTGWYEQYF. CDR3 in DNA: TGTGCCAGCAGTCCTCGGACAGGCTGGTACGAGCAGTACTTC.